The clone carrying this T cell receptor beta chain appeared many times. The antigen remains undetermined. This record comes from a study of regulatory T cells in long-lasting Graves disease. At the level of the study: Antithyroid drug intake by newly diagnosed Graves' patients had lasted under 3 months.

In building TCR beta libraries, iRepertoire HTBI primers were used together with Arm-PCR of CDR3 regions. MiXCR was run by TCRdb on the multiplex PCR reads, yielding one entry per CDR3 protein. Of 560,000 or so distinct CDR3 sequences in the sample, about 16% were seen once. Noted time point: newly diagnosed GD, antithyroid drugs for less than 3 months. RNA isolated from PBMCs was used to make the TCR library. Findings and caveats of the study: When disease was persistent, TRBV28, TRBJ1-2 and TRBJ2-5 were the favored segments.

V was trimmed by 2 bases and J by 0 bases, leaving 11 bases between them. The CDR3 totals 16 residues. The data were also submitted as part of a second study, on T cells in Graves' hyperthyroidism and ophthalmopathy. That work contributes: The authors deemed Graves' hyperthyroidism stable absent ophthalmopathy progression within 18 months. First-round RT-PCR targeting the TCR CDR3 was performed with the HTBI primer set.

This rearrangement joins TRBV12-3 or TRBV12-4 to TRBJ2-4; D unresolved. This TCR came from a man aged 18 to 29 with Graves disease. The source material was peripheral blood mononuclear cells (PBMCs), sampled at new diagnosis, from a patient treated with antithyroid drugs. The CDR3 DNA reads TGTGCCAGCAGTTTAAAGACTGACAAAGCCAAAAACATTCAGTACTTC. This sequence encodes CASSLKTDKAKNIQYF.